The 14 T cell receptor beta chains reported below all come from one sample, sequenced in a study of response to subunit inactivated influenza vaccine. In TCRdb, the RT-PCR reads were re-called with MiXCR into one record per CDR3 protein. The sample carries over 800,000 distinct CDR3 sequences, 21% recorded once. The sequencing here drew on PBMCs from blood, taken around 5 days after vaccination. The source is a man between 45 and 60 years old who received an inactivated influenza vaccine.

The genes are TRBV7-2 and TRBJ2-1; unclear D gene. The germline V gene encodes CDR1 SGHTA and CDR2 FQGNSA. Trimming took off 4 bases at V and 10 bases at J, with 14 bases between the two ends. The length of the CDR3 is 13 residues. Here the CDR3 reads CASSSGPLYEQFF. The CDR3 DNA sequence: TGTGCCAGCAGCTCCGGGCCCCTATACGAGCAGTTCTTC.

The J gene is TRBJ2-5, the V gene TRBV7-9; a weak D match, TRBD1 (5 bases). CDR3 length: 14 amino acids. Germline V gives CDR1 SEHNR, CDR2 FQNEAQ (reference sequence). The V end lost 4 bases, the J end lost 2 bases, and 11 bases lay between the germline ends. For the CDR3, the DNA is TGTGCCAGCAGCTCAGGGTACAGACAAGAGACCCAGTACTTC. It encodes CASSSGYRQETQYF.

The genes are TRBV5-4 and TRBJ2-6; unclear D gene. The CDR3 length is 15 residues. Germline V gene lookup returns CDR1 SGHNT and CDR2 YYREEE (reference sequence). Trimming stripped 4 bases from V and 2 bases from J, with 10 bases between. The CDR3 is CASSHKSAGANVLTF. CDR3 sequence (DNA): TGTGCCAGCAGCCATAAGTCAGCTGGGGCCAACGTCCTGACTTTC.

This clonotype was detected only a few times. The chain has TRBV12-3 or TRBV12-4 and TRBJ1-5; 12 bases agree with TRBD1. With V trimmed by 6 bases and J by 6 bases, 9 bases remained unmatched. CDR3 size: 16 residues. CDR3 sequence reads: CASSLGTGGNGQPQHF. Here the CDR3 DNA reads TGTGCCAGCAGCCTGGGGACAGGGGGCAACGGTCAGCCCCAGCATTTT.

This clonotype showed up just a few times. This sequence joins TRBV6-2 or TRBV6-3 and TRBJ2-2; D not certain. Trimming removed 7 bases from V and 3 bases from J, with 15 bases in between. The CDR3 extends over 15 amino acids. The germline V gene has CDR1 MNHEY and CDR2 SVGEGT. CDR3 nucleotide sequence: TGTGCCAGCAAGGCCTTTGCCCGGGACACCGGGGAGCTGTTTTTT. This sequence encodes CASKAFARDTGELFF.

This clonotype occurred a few times. V and J are TRBV29-1 and TRBJ2-1, with D tentatively TRBD2 (5 bases). Trimming stripped 6 bases from V and 5 bases from J, with 14 bases between. The germline gives CDR1 SQVTM, CDR2 ANQGSEA. CDR3 size: 13 residues. CDR3 DNA: TGCAGCGTGGGATTAGCGACCGACAATGAGCAGTTCTTC. Amino acids: CSVGLATDNEQFF.

The V gene is TRBV7-8, the J gene TRBJ2-5; D uncertain. The germline gives CDR1 SGHVS, CDR2 FQNEAQ. The CDR3 contains 14 residues. Trimming stripped 1 base from V and 3 bases from J, with 9 bases between. This chain's CDR3 is CASSLVGGEETQYF. CDR3 sequence (DNA): TGTGCCAGCAGCTTAGTGGGTGGGGAAGAGACCCAGTACTTC.

The table lists this clonotype with a few counts. The chain couples TRBV24-1 to TRBJ1-5; 7 positions match TRBD1. Trimming at V came to 1 base and at J to 6 bases, leaving 11 bases not matched to a gene. The CDR3 consists of 17 residues. The V gene's germline CDR1 is KGHDR and CDR2 SFDVKD. This CDR3 reads CATSDFPTGSMIQPQHF. The DNA for the CDR3 is TGTGCCACCAGTGATTTTCCGACAGGGAGTATGATTCAGCCCCAGCATTTT.

In this sample, this clonotype turned up a few times. The chain carries TRBV27 and TRBJ2-7; D is possibly TRBD2 (7 bases). V lost 2 bases and J lost 11, with 19 bases in between. This CDR3 is built from 14 residues. The V gene's germline CDR1 is MNHEY and CDR2 SMNVEV (reference sequence). The CDR3 DNA is TGTGCCAGCAGTTTAGCCGGGGGGCGCGGCCGTAAGTACTTC. Translating gives CASSLAGGRGRKYF.

This clonotype was counted only a few times. This chain connects TRBV3-1 to TRBJ1-1; possibly TRBD1 for D (5 bases). V shed 5 bases and J shed 11 bases, with 18 bases lying between them. CDR3 length: 13 amino acids. Per the germline V gene, CDR1 is LGHDT and CDR2 is YNNKEL (reference sequence). The CDR3 reads CASSLPGVGQAFF. Here the CDR3 DNA reads TGTGCCAGCAGCTTACCGGGAGTGGGGCAGGCTTTCTTT.

J is TRBJ2-1 and V is TRBV9; TRBD1 aligns across 8 bases. V shed 3 bases and J 7 bases; nucleotides not matched to a gene: 3. The CDR3 contains 13 residues. Per the germline V gene, CDR1 is SGDLS and CDR2 is YYNGEE. The CDR3 spells CASSGYRGNEQFF. The DNA for the CDR3 is TGTGCCAGCAGCGGGTACAGGGGGAATGAGCAGTTCTTC.

CDR3 in amino acids: CASSHTNGALAGELFF. The CDR3 coding sequence is TGTGCCAGCAGCCATACGAATGGGGCCCTCGCCGGGGAGCTGTTTTTT. The V gene is TRBV7-2, the J gene TRBJ2-2, with D possibly matching TRBD1 (5 bases). Trimming took off 5 bases at V and 6 bases at J, with 19 bases between the two ends. Looked up from germline, CDR1 is SGHTA and CDR2 is FQGNSA. This CDR3 spans 16 amino acids.

The sample holds a few counts of this clonotype. The genes are TRBV5-5 and TRBJ2-5, with D tentatively TRBD1 (5 bases). V dropped 0 bases and J dropped 2 bases, with 14 bases sitting between them. Germline CDR1 reads SGHKS; CDR2 reads YYEKEE (reference sequence). The CDR3 spans 16 residues. CDR3 loop: CASSLVYNKGQETQYF. The CDR3 DNA reads TGTGCCAGCAGCTTGGTGTACAACAAGGGGCAAGAGACCCAGTACTTC.

Here the CDR3 DNA reads TGCGCCAGCAGCTTGATCGGGGGCACCCCCTACGAGCAGTACTTC. Protein: CASSLIGGTPYEQYF. V gene TRBV5-1 combines with J gene TRBJ2-7, with D possibly being TRBD1 or TRBD2 (6 bases each). The CDR3 consists of 15 residues. Germline V gene lookup returns CDR1 SGHRS and CDR2 YFSETQ. The V gene lost 1 base and the J gene lost 2 bases, with 13 bases spanning the gap.